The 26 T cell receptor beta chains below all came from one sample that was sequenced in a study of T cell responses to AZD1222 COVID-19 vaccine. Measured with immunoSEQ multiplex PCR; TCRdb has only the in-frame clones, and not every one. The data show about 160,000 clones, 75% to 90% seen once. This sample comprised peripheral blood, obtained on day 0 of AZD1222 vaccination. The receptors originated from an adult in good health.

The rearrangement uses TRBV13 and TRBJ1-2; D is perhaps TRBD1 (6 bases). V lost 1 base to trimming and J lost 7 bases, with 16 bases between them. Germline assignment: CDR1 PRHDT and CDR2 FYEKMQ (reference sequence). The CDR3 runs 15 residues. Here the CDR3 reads CASSLVRGGQSGYTF. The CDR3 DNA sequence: TGTGCCAGCAGCTTAGTTCGGGGGGGGCAGTCTGGCTACACCTTC.

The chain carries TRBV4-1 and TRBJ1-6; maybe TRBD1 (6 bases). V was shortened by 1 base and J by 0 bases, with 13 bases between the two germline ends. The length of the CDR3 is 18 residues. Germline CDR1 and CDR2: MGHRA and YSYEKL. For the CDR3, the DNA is TGCGCCAGCAGCCAAGCCCCAGGGGCGGTCTCCTATAATTCACCCCTCCACTTT. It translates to CASSQAPGAVSYNSPLHF.

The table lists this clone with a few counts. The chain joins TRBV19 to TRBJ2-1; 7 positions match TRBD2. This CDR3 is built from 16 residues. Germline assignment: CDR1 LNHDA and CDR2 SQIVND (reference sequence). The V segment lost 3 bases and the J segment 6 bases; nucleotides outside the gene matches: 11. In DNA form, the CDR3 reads TGTGCCAGTAGTATCGTGGGAGCGGGGAGCGGCAATGAGCAGTTCTTC. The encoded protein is CASSIVGAGSGNEQFF.

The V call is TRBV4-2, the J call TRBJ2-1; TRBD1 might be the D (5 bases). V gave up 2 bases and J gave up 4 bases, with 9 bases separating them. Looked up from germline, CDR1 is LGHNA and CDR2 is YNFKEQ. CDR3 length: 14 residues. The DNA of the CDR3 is TGTGCCAGCAGCCAATCAAGGGGATACAATGAGCAGTTCTTC. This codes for CASSQSRGYNEQFF.

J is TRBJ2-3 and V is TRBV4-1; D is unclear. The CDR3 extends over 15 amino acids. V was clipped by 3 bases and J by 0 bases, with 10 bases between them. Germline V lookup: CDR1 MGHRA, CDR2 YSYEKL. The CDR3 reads CASSHADGSTDTQYF. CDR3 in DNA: TGCGCCAGCAGCCACGCGGACGGTAGCACAGATACGCAGTATTTT.

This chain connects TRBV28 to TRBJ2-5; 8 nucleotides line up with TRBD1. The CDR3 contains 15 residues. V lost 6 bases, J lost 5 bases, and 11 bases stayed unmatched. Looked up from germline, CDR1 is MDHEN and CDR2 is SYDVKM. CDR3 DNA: TGTGCCAGCAGATCTAGACAGGGGAGTTCGGAGACCCAGTACTTC. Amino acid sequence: CASRSRQGSSETQYF.

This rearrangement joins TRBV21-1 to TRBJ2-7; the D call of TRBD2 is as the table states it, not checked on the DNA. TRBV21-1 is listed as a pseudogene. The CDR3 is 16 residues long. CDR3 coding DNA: TGTGCCAGCAGCAAAGGGGAGGGGCACTCTTCCTACGAGCAGTACGTC. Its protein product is CASSKGEGHSSYEQYV.

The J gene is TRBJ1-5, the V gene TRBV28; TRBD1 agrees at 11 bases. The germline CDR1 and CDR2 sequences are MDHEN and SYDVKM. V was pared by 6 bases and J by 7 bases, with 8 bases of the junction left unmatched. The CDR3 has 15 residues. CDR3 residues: CASRWDRGSVQPQHF. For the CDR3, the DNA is TGTGCCAGCAGATGGGACAGGGGGTCAGTCCAGCCCCAGCATTTT.

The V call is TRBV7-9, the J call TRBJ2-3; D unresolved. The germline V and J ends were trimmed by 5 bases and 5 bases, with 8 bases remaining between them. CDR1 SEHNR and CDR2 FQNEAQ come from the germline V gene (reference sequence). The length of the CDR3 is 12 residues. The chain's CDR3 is CASSNERDTQYF. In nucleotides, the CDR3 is TGTGCCAGCAGCAACGAAAGAGATACGCAGTATTTT.

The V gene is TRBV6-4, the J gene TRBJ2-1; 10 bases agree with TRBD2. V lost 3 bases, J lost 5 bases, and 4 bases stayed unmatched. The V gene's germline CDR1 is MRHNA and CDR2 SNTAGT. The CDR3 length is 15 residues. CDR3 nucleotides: TGTGCCAGCAGTGAAGGGCTAGCGGGGGACAATGAGCAGTTCTTC. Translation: CASSEGLAGDNEQFF.

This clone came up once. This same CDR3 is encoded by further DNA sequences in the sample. CDR3 protein: CASSLTLNTEAFF. CDR3 coding DNA: TGTGCCAGCAGTCTCACCTTGAACACTGAAGCTTTCTTT. The chain couples TRBV12-3 or TRBV12-4 to TRBJ1-1; the D is unclear. The CDR3 spans 13 residues. V dropped 5 bases and J dropped 0 bases, with 7 bases sitting between them.

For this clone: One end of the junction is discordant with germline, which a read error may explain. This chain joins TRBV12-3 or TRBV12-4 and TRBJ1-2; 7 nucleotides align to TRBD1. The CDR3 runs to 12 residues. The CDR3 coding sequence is TGTGCCAGCAGTTTTTCCGGACAGGCCCACAGCTTC. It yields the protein CASSFSGQAHSF.

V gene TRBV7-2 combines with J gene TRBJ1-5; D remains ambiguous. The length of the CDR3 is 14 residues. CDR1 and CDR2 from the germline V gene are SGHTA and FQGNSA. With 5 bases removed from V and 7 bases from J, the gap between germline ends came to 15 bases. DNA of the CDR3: TGTGCCAGCAGCCCCACAGACGATCGGCAGCCCCAGCATTTT. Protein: CASSPTDDRQPQHF.

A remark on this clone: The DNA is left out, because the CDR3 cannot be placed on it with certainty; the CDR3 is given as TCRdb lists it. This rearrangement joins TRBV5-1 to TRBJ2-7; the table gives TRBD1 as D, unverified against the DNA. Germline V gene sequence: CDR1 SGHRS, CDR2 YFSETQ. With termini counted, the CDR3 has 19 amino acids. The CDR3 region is CASSLFFGRGELSSYEQYF.

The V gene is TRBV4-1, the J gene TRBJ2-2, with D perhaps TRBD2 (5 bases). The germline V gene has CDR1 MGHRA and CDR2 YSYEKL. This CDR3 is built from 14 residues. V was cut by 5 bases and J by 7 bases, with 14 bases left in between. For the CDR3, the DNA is TGCGCCAGCAGCAACCGGGATTTAATCGGGGAGCTGTTTTTT. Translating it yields CASSNRDLIGELFF.

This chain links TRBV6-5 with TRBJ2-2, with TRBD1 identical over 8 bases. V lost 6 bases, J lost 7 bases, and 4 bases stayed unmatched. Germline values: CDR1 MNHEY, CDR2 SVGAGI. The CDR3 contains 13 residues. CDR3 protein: CASSLRGLGELFF. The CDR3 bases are TGTGCCAGCAGCCTCAGGGGGCTCGGGGAGCTGTTTTTT.

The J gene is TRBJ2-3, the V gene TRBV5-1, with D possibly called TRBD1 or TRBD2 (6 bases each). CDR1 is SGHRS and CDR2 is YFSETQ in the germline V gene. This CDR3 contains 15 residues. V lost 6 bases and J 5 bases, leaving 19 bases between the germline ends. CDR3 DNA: TGCGCCAGCACTCTGGAGGGTGGGGGCGGAGATACGCAGTATTTT. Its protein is CASTLEGGGGDTQYF.

The CDR3 coding sequence is TGTGCCAGCAGTCGTCGCTCTAGCGGGGGGGCCAAGAGCACAGATACGCAGTATTTT. Its protein is CASSRRSSGGAKSTDTQYF. This chain uses TRBV28 with TRBJ2-3; 12 bases are a match to TRBD2. This CDR3 is 19 amino acids long. V lost 5 bases, J lost 0 bases, and 12 bases stayed unmatched. The germline V gene has CDR1 MDHEN and CDR2 SYDVKM. The whole variable domain, filled in from reference TRBV28 and TRBJ2-3, reads DVKVTQSSRYLVKRTGEKVFLECVQDMDHENMFWYRQDPGLGLRLIYFSYDVKMKEKGDIPEGYSVSREKKERFSLILESASTNQTSMYLCASSRRSSGGAKSTDTQYFGPGTRLTVL.

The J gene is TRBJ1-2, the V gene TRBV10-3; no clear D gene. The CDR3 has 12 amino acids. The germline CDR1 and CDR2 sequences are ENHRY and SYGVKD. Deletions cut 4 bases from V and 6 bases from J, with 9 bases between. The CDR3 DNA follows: TGTGCCATCAGTGCGTTTAAGGATGGCTACACCTTC. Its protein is CAISAFKDGYTF.

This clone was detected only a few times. CDR3 sequence: CSASGRASNQPQHF. The CDR3 coding sequence is TGCAGTGCTAGTGGTAGGGCGAGCAATCAGCCCCAGCATTTT. The chain uses TRBV20-1 and TRBJ1-5; D unclear. Between the trimmed V and J ends, which lost 3 bases and 1 base, there was a span of 10 bases. Germline V CDR1 and CDR2: DFQATT, SNEGSKA (reference sequence). The CDR3 totals 14 residues.

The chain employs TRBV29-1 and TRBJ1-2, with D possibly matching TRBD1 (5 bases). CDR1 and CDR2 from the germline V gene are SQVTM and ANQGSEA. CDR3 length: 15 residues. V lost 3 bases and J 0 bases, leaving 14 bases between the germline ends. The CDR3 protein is CSVDQGPGANYGYTF. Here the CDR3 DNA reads TGCAGCGTTGACCAGGGCCCGGGGGCTAACTATGGCTACACCTTC.

In DNA form, the CDR3 reads TGTGCCAGCAGCTTATCTCCCGGGGGGGGCGCGGGCTACACCTTC. This sequence encodes CASSLSPGGGAGYTF. This rearrangement joins TRBV7-2 to TRBJ1-2; D is perhaps TRBD1 (6 bases). Trimming left V 2 bases short and J 8 bases short, with 18 bases between. CDR1 is SGHTA, CDR2 FQGNSA, per germline. The CDR3 has 15 residues.

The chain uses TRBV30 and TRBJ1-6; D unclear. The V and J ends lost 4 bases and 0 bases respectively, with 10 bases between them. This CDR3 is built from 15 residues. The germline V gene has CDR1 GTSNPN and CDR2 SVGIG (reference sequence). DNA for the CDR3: TGTGCCTGGACGGGTGGGAGCTCCTATAATTCACCCCTCCACTTT. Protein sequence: CAWTGGSSYNSPLHF.

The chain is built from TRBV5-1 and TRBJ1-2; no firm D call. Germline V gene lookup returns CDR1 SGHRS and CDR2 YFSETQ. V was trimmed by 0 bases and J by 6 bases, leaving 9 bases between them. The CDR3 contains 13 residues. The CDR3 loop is CASSLGGDDGYTF. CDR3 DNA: TGCGCCAGCAGCTTGGGGGGTGACGATGGCTACACCTTC.

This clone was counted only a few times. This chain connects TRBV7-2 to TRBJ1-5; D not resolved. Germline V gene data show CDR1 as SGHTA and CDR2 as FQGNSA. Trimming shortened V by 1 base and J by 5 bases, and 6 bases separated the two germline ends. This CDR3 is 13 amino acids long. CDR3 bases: TGTGCCAGCAGCTTAGGTCAGTATCAGCCCCAGCATTTT. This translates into CASSLGQYQPQHF. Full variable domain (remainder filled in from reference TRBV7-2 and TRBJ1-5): GAGVSQSPSNKVTEKGKDVELRCDPISGHTALYWYRQSLGQGLEFLIYFQGNSAPDKSGLPSDRFSAERTGGSVSTLTIQRTQQEDSAVYLCASSLGQYQPQHFGDGTRLSIL.

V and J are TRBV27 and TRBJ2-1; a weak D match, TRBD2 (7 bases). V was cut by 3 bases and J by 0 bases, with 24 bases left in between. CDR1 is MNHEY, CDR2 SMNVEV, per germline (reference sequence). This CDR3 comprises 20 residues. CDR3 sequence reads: CASSFLVGGWGGGSYNEQFF. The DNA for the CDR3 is TGTGCCAGCAGTTTCCTGGTCGGGGGGTGGGGAGGGGGCTCCTACAATGAGCAGTTCTTC.